This T cell receptor beta chain appears in the sequencing data of a study of CD8 T cells in Susac syndrome. With random hexamers, reverse transcription was performed on 0.5 to 1 ug of RNA. Amplification of TCR beta CDR3 was carried out by immunoSEQ multiplex PCR, which covered 54 Vbeta and 13 Jbeta segments. TCRdb passed the immunoSEQ multiplex PCR reads through MiXCR, listing each CDR3 protein once. The sample yields 150,000 to 200,000 distinct CDR3 sequences, 94% seen once. CDR3 length: 13 residues. Looked up from germline, CDR1 is SQVTM and CDR2 is ANQGSEA. Trimming pared 0 bases from V and 7 bases from J, leaving 10 bases between. CD8+ and CD4+ T cells circulating in blood were sequenced for TCR beta. The multiple sclerosis controls comprised treatment-naive patients whose relapsing-remitting disease was stable or active. Negative isolation was applied to CD8+ and CD4+ T cells, and FACS enrichment was applied to TEMRA cells.

The sequencing sample was made of CD4+ T cells from PBMCs. The V gene is TRBV29-1, the J gene TRBJ2-4, with D possibly TRBD2 on 6 matching bases. The TCR was taken from a human donor with multiple sclerosis. The CDR3 here is CSVEDLGGNIQYF. The DNA for the CDR3 is TGCAGCGTTGAAGATCTTGGAGGGAACATTCAGTACTTC.